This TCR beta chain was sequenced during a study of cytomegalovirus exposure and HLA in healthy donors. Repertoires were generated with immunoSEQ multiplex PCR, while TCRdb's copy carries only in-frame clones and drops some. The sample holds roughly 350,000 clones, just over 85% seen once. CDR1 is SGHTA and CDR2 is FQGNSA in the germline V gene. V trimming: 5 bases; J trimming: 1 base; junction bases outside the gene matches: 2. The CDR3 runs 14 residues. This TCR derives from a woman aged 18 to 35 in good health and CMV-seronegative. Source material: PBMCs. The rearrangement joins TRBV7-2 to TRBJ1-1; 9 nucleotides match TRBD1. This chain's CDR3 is CASSPDRGNTEAFF. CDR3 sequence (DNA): TGTGCCAGCAGCCCGGACAGGGGGAACACTGAAGCTTTCTTT.